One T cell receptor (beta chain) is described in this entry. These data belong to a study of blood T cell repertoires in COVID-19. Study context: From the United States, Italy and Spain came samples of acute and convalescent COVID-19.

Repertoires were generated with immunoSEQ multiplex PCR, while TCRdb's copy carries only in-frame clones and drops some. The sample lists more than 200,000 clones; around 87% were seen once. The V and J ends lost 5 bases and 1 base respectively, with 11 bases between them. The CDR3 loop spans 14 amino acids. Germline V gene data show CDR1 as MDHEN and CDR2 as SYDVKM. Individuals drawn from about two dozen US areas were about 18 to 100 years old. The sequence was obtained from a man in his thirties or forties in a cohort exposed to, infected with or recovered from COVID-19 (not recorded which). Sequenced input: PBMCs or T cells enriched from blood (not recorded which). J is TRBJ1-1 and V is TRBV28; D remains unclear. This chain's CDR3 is CASSILVGNTEAFF. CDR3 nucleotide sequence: TGTGCCAGCAGTATCTTGGTCGGGAACACTGAAGCTTTCTTT. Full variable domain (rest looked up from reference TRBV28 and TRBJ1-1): DVKVTQSSRYLVKRTGEKVFLECVQDMDHENMFWYRQDPGLGLRLIYFSYDVKMKEKGDIPEGYSVSREKKERFSLILESASTNQTSMYLCASSILVGNTEAFFGQGTRLTVV.